The rows below give T cell receptor beta chains drawn from one sample of a study of blood T cell repertoires in COVID-19. The table came from immunoSEQ multiplex PCR; TCRdb's copy has only in-frame clones and leaves some out. The data contain under 150,000 clones, roughly four fifths of them seen just once; the ten biggest clones take up roughly 13%. The sequencing sample was made of peripheral blood. The origin of the receptors is a man aged 80 or over with acute or convalescent COVID-19. Both conserved end residues are part of each CDR3.

j_call | v_call | cdr3_aa
TRBJ1-4 | TRBV19 | CASSIGSTGKYEKLFF
TRBJ2-3 | TRBV6-1 | CASSGLAGRLAPDTQYF
TRBJ1-1 | TRBV18 | CASSEQGGGNTEAFF
TRBJ1-5 | TRBV28 | CASTRTVHSNQPQHF
TRBJ1-2 | TRBV7-9 | CASSLSLGAYTF
TRBJ1-1 | TRBV10-3 | CAISEGTASMNTEAFF
TRBJ2-1 | TRBV7-9 | CASSLRPRQRGYNEQFF
TRBJ1-2 | TRBV15 | CATSMNRGMNGYTF
TRBJ2-3 | TRBV2 | CASSVSSGLQYF
TRBJ1-5 | TRBV30 | CAWSVRNRGFYQPQHF
TRBJ1-4 | TRBV30 | CAWSANGGANEKLFF
TRBJ2-7 | TRBV6-5 | CASRRDRVIYEQYF
TRBJ1-2 | TRBV19 | CASTLLGQGRYGYTF